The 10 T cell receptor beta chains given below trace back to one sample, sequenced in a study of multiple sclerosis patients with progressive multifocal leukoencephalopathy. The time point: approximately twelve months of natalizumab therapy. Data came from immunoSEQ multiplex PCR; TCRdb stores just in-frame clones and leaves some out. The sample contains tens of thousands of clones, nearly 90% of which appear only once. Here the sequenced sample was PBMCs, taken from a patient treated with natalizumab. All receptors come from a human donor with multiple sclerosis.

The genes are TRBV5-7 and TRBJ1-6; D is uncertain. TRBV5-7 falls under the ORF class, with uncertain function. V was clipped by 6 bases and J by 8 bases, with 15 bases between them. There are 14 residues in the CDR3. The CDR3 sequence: CASTFSTIHSPLHF. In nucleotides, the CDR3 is TGTGCCAGCACCTTTAGCACCATACATTCACCCCTCCACTTT.

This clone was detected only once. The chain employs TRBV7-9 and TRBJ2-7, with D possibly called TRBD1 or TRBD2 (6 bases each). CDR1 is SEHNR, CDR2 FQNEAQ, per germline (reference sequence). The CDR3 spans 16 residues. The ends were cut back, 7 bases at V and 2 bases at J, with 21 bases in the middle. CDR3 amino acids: CASTPVGGHGAYEQYF. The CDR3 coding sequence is TGTGCCAGCACCCCGGTGGGGGGCCATGGGGCCTACGAGCAGTACTTC. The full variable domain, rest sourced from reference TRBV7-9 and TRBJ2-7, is DTGVSQNPRHKITKRGQNVTFRCDPISEHNRLYWYRQTLGQGPEFLTYFQNEAQLEKSRLLSDRFSAERPKGSFSTLEIQRTEQGDSAMYLCASTPVGGHGAYEQYFGPGTRLTVT.

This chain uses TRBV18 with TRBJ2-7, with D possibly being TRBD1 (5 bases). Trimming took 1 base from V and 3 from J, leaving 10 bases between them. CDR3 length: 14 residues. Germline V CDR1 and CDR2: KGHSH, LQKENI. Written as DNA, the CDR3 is TGTGCCAGCTCACCACGGCAGGGTAACTACGAGCAGTACTTC. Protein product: CASSPRQGNYEQYF.

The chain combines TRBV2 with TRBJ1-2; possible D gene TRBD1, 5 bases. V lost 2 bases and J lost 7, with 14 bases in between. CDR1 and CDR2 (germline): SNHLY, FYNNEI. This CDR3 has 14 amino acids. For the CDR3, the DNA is TGTGCCAGCAGTGAAAAGCTCGGGGGACGTGGCTACACCTTC. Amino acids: CASSEKLGGRGYTF.

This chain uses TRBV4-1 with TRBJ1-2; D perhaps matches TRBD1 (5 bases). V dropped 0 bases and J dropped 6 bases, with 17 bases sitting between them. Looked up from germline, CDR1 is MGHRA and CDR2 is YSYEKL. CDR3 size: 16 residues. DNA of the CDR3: TGCGCCAGCAGCCAAGATATTTCAGGGTCTTGGAATGGCTACACCTTC. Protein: CASSQDISGSWNGYTF.

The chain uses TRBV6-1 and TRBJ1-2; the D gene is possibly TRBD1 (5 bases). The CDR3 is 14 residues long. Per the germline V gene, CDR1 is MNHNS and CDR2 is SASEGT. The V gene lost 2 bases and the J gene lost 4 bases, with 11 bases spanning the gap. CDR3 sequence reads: CASSERQGLYGYTF. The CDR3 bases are TGTGCCAGCAGTGAAAGGCAGGGACTCTATGGCTACACCTTC.

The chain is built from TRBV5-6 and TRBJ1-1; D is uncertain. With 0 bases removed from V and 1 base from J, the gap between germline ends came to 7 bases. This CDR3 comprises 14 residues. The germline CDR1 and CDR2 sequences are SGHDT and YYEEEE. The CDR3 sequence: CASSLEGRNTEAFF. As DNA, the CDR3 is TGTGCCAGCAGCTTGGAGGGCAGGAACACTGAAGCTTTCTTT. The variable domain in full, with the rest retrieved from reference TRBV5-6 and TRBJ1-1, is DAGVTQSPTHLIKTRGQQVTLRCSPKSGHDTVSWYQQALGQGPQFIFQYYEEEERQRGNFPDRFSGHQFPNYSSELNVNALLLGDSALYLCASSLEGRNTEAFFGQGTRLTVV.

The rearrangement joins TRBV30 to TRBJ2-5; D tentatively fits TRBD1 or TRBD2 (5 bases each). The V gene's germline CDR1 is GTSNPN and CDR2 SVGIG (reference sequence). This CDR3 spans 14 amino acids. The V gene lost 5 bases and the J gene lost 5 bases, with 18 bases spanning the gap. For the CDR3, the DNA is TGTGCCTGGGACCCTCTTCCAGGGAGCGAGACCCAGTACTTC. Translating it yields CAWDPLPGSETQYF.

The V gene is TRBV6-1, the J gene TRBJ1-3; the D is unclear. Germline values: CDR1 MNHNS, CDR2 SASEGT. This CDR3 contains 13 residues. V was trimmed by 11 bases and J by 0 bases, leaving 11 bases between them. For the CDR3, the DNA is TGTGCCCTCCGAGGCGACTCTGGAAACACCATATATTTT. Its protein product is CALRGDSGNTIYF.

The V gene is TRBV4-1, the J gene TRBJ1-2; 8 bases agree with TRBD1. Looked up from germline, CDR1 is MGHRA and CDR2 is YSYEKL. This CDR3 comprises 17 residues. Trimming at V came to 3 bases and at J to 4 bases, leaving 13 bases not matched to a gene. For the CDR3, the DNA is TGCGCCAGCAGCCAGGAATCAACGGACAGGGCGCCCTATGGCTACACCTTC. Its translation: CASSQESTDRAPYGYTF.